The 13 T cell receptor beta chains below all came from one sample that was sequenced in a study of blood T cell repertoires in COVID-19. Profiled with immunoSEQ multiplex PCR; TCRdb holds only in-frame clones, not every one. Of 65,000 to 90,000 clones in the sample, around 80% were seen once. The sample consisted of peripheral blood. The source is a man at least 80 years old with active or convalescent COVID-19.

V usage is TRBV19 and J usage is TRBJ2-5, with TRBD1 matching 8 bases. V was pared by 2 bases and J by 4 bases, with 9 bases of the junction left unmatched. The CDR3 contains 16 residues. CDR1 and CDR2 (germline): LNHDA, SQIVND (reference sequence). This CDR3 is CASSIPGTGGRETQYF. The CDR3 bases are TGTGCCAGTAGTATACCCGGGACAGGAGGGCGAGAGACCCAGTACTTC.

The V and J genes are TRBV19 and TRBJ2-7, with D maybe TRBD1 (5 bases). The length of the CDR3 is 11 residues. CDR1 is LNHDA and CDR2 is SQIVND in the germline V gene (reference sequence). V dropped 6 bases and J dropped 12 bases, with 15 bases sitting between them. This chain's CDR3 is CASSRGQGVYF. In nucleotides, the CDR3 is TGTGCCAGTAGCCGAGGACAAGGTGTGTACTTC.

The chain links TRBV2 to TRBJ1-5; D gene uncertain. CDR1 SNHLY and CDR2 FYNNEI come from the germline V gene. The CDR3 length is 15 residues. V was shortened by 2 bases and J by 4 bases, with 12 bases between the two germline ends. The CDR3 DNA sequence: TGTGCCAGCAGTGAACTGGCATTAGCAAATCAGCCCCAGCATTTT. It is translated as CASSELALANQPQHF.

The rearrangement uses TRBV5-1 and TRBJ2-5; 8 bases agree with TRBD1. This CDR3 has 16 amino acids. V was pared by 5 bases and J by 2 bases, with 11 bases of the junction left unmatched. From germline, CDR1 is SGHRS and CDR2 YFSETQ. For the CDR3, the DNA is TGCGCCAGCAGGAGGTCGTCTGGACAGGGACAAGAGACCCAGTACTTC. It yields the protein CASRRSSGQGQETQYF.

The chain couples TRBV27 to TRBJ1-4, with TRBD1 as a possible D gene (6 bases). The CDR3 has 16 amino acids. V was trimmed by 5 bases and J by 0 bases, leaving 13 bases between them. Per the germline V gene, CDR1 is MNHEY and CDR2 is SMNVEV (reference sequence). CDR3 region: CASSRTATATNEKLFF. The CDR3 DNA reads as TGTGCCAGCAGTCGGACAGCTACAGCAACTAATGAAAAACTGTTTTTT.

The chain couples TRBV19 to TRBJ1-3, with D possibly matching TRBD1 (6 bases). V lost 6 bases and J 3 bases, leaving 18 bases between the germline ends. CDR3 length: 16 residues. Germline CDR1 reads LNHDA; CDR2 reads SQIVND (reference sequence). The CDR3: CASRGPTGWSGNTIYF. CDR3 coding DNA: TGTGCCAGTAGGGGGCCGACAGGCTGGAGTGGAAACACCATATATTTT.

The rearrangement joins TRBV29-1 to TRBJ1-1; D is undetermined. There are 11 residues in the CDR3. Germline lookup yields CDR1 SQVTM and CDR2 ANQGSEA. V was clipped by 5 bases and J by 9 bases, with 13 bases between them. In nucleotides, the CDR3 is TGCAGCGTTATACCGGGGTGGCAAGCTTTCTTT. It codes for CSVIPGWQAFF.

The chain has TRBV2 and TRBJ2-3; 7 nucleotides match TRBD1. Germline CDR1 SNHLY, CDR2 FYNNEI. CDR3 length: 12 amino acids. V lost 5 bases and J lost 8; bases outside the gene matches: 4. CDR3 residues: CASSRSGGTQYF. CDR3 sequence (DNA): TGTGCCAGCAGTAGATCAGGGGGTACGCAGTATTTT.

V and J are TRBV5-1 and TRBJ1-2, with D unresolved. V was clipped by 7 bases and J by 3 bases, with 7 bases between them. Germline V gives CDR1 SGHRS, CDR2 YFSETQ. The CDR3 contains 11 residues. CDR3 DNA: TGCGCCAGCCGGCAGGACTATGGCTACACCTTC. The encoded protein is CASRQDYGYTF.

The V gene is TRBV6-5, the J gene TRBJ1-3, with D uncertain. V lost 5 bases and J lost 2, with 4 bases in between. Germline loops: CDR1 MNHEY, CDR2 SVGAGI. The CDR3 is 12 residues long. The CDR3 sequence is CASSPAGNTIYF. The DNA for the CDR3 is TGTGCCAGCAGTCCAGCTGGAAACACCATATATTTT.

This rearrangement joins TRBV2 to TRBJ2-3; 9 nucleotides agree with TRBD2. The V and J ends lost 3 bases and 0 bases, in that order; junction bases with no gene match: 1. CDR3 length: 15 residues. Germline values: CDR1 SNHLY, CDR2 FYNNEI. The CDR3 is CASSEREGSTDTQYF. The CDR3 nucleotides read TGTGCCAGCAGTGAGCGGGAGGGAAGCACAGATACGCAGTATTTT.

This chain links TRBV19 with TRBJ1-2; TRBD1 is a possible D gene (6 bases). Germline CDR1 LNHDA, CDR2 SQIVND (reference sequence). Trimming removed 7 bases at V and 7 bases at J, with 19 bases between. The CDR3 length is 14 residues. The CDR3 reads CASTRAAGEGGYTF. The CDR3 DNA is TGTGCCAGTACTCGGGCGGCAGGGGAGGGTGGCTACACCTTC.

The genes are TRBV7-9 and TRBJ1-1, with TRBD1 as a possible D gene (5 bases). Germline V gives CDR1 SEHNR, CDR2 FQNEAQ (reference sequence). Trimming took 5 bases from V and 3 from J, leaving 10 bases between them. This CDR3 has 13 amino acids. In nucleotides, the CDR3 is TGTGCCAGCAGCCACGGGGGGTACACTGAAGCTTTCTTT. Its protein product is CASSHGGYTEAFF.